This T cell receptor (beta chain) stems from a study of blood T cell repertoires in COVID-19. Overall study: The cDNA or gDNA used as material had been derived from T cells, B-cell-depleted T cells, or PBMCs.

J was trimmed by 7 bases and V by 5 bases; bases with no gene match: 5. CDR1 LGHDT and CDR2 YNNKEL come from the germline V gene (reference sequence). CDR3 size: 14 residues. This clone occurred a few times. Assay: immunoSEQ multiplex PCR; the TCRdb copy retains only in-frame clones and omits some. The table shows approximately 200,000 clones, with 75% to 90% occurring only once. The clonotype was recovered from a woman in her thirties who had been exposed to COVID-19. The gene calls are TRBV3-1 (or the pseudogene TRBV3-2) and TRBJ1-6; TRBD1 aligns across 7 bases. The source material was PBMCs or T cells enriched from blood (not recorded which). CDR3: CASSFDRDNSPLHF. CDR3 bases: TGTGCCAGCAGCTTCGACAGGGACAATTCACCCCTCCACTTT.